This T cell receptor beta chain was found in a study of memory CD4+ T cells and cytomegalovirus serostatus. Looking at the study overall: This sample comes from healthy Belgian adults, roughly 9 CMV seropositive, approximately 24 seronegative. Study-level points and caveats: CMV serostatus prediction reached median AUC approximately 0.95, or 0.91 with US-trained model.

With respect to this clone: Its target is not known.

Generated by immunoSEQ multiplex PCR, the TCRdb table keeps only in-frame clones and is missing some. The sample consists of tens of thousands of clones, roughly three quarters of them appearing once. Germline loops: CDR1 LGHNT, CDR2 FRNRAP. The CDR3 runs to 15 residues. Trimming removed 3 bases from V and 1 base from J, with 13 bases in between. Single viable CD3+CD4+CD8-CD45RO+ cells were sorted as the memory CD4+ T cells. Total CD4+ T cells were enriched by CD4 positive selection. This clonotype was obtained from an adult in good health and CMV-seronegative. J is TRBJ2-7 and V is TRBV12-5; a possible D gene is TRBD1 (5 bases). What was sequenced was memory CD4+ T cells from blood. CDR3 DNA: TGTGCTAGTGGTTTAGGGGCAGCCTATTCCTACGAGCAGTACTTC. Translating gives CASGLGAAYSYEQYF.